This T cell receptor beta chain was captured in a study of cytomegalovirus exposure and HLA in healthy donors. Study-wide points: Altogether, 164 TCR beta chains were recorded as cytomegalovirus-associated.

The V segment lost 2 bases and the J segment 4 bases; nucleotides outside the gene matches: 6. The CDR3 is 16 amino acids. CDR1 and CDR2 (germline): SGHVS, FNYEAQ. The PCR contained 60 Vbeta and 13 Jbeta primers. TCRdb's copy holds only in-frame clones and misses some; the assay was immunoSEQ multiplex PCR. The sample table sets out 80,000 to 95,000 clones. To note about this clone: No antigen is known for it.

The sample taken for sequencing was PBMCs. This clonotype was sampled from a woman aged 30 to 39 in good health and CMV-seronegative. J is TRBJ2-2 and V is TRBV7-6; 8 bases agree with TRBD1. CDR3 sequence (DNA): TGTGCCAGCAGCTTAACAGACAGGGGCCCCACCGGGGAGCTGTTTTTT. Protein sequence: CASSLTDRGPTGELFF.